What follows are 11 T cell receptor beta chains derived from one specimen sequenced in a study of blood T cell repertoires in COVID-19. The assay was immunoSEQ multiplex PCR, and TCRdb's table has in-frame clones only and misses some. The table has about 99,000 clones, about 82% seen once; the top ten hold 10% to 15%. Material: peripheral blood. These TCRs come from a woman aged 60-70 years in a cohort sampled during active or convalescent COVID-19.

CDR3 residues: CASSLAEVGYTF. For the CDR3, the DNA is TGTGCCAGCAGTTTAGCGGAGGTCGGCTACACCTTC. The chain links TRBV12-3 or TRBV12-4 to TRBJ1-2; the D is unclear. CDR3 length equals 12 residues. The V and J ends lost 0 bases and 8 bases respectively, with 7 bases between them.

V usage is TRBV5-1 and J usage is TRBJ2-3; a weak D match, TRBD2 (5 bases). Per germline, CDR1 SGHRS and CDR2 YFSETQ. The CDR3 runs to 16 residues. Trimming removed 0 bases at V and 3 bases at J, with 14 bases between. This chain's CDR3 is CASSLVPGSGTDTQYF. DNA of the CDR3: TGCGCCAGCAGCTTGGTTCCGGGGTCGGGTACAGATACGCAGTATTTT.

The V and J genes are TRBV6-5 and TRBJ1-3, with a weak D call TRBD1 (5 bases). The CDR3 runs 14 residues. V was shortened by 7 bases and J by 0 bases, with 10 bases between the two germline ends. Germline values: CDR1 MNHEY, CDR2 SVGAGI. The CDR3: CASNQGGSGNTIYF. The CDR3, as DNA: TGTGCCAGCAACCAGGGTGGCTCTGGAAACACCATATATTTT.

This chain joins TRBV28 and TRBJ1-2; D unresolved. The CDR3 consists of 12 residues. V lost 6 bases, J lost 3 bases, and 8 bases lay in between. From germline, CDR1 is MDHEN and CDR2 SYDVKM. CDR3 coding DNA: TGTGCCAGCAGCCCCGGAGACTATGGCTACACCTTC. The encoded protein is CASSPGDYGYTF.

The chain uses TRBV27 and TRBJ2-3; 10 bases line up with TRBD2. The CDR3 loop spans 15 amino acids. The junction had 10 bases not matched to a gene; V was cut back by 5 bases and J by 8 bases. In germline, CDR1 is MNHEY, CDR2 SMNVEV (reference sequence). This CDR3 reads CASSGDSGRRGTQYF. CDR3 nucleotides: TGTGCCAGCAGTGGTGATAGCGGGAGGCGGGGTACGCAGTATTTT.

The V and J genes are TRBV18 and TRBJ1-2, with D perhaps matching TRBD1 (6 bases). CDR3 size: 16 residues. Trimming took off 2 bases at V and 2 bases at J, with 15 bases between the two ends. From germline, CDR1 is KGHSH and CDR2 LQKENI. As DNA, the CDR3 is TGTGCCAGCTCACCATCTACCGGTCAGGGGAACTATGGCTACACCTTC. Translated, it gives CASSPSTGQGNYGYTF. The full variable domain, in which reference TRBV18 and TRBJ1-2 provide the parts outside the CDR3, is NAGVMQNPRHLVRRRGQEARLRCSPMKGHSHVYWYRQLPEEGLKFMVYLQKENIIDESGMPKERFSAEFPKEGPSILRIQQVVRGDSAAYFCASSPSTGQGNYGYTFGSGTRLTVV.

The rearrangement uses TRBV28 and TRBJ1-5; D remains unclear. Trimming took off 7 bases at V and 6 bases at J, with 10 bases between the two ends. The germline gives CDR1 MDHEN, CDR2 SYDVKM. CDR3 length: 12 residues. The chain's CDR3 is CASTTYGQPQHF. In DNA form, the CDR3 reads TGTGCCAGCACCACGTACGGTCAGCCCCAGCATTTT.

The chain links TRBV6-5 to TRBJ1-1, with TRBD1 as a possible D gene (6 bases). V lost 7 bases, J lost 1 base, and 13 bases lay in between. The CDR3 consists of 14 residues. Germline V CDR1 and CDR2: MNHEY, SVGAGI. DNA for the CDR3: TGTGCCAGCACCAGGGGACCTCAGAACACTGAAGCTTTCTTT. Its translation: CASTRGPQNTEAFF.

This clone was observed once. The chain joins TRBV10-3 to TRBJ2-1; D ambiguous. The CDR3 runs 17 residues. In germline, CDR1 is ENHRY, CDR2 SYGVKD. The V end lost 0 bases, the J end lost 4 bases, and 16 bases lay between the germline ends. CDR3 bases: TGTGCCATCAGTGAGTCGAAGGTGGTGTTCGGGTACAATGAGCAGTTCTTC. This translates into CAISESKVVFGYNEQFF.

This clone was counted a few times. This chain uses TRBV19 with TRBJ1-6; 9 bases fit TRBD1. Trimming took 8 bases from V and 8 from J; bases not matched to a gene: 4. CDR3 length: 13 amino acids. Germline assignment: CDR1 LNHDA and CDR2 SQIVND (reference sequence). The CDR3 bases are TGTGCCAGTGCAAACAGGGGGCATTCACCCCTCCACTTT. Translation gives CASANRGHSPLHF.

The gene calls are TRBV5-1 and TRBJ1-2, with 9 bases fitting TRBD1. This CDR3 comprises 13 residues. The trim removed 2 bases at V and 7 bases at J, leaving 3 bases unmatched. Germline V gene sequence: CDR1 SGHRS, CDR2 YFSETQ. The CDR3 here is CASSLTGGFGYTF. In nucleotides, the CDR3 is TGCGCCAGCAGCTTAACAGGGGGCTTTGGCTACACCTTC.